Below, 9 T cell receptor beta chains from the same sample are listed, as sequenced in a study of tissue T cells after allogeneic stem cell transplantation. Sequencing used immunoSEQ multiplex PCR; TCRdb keeps in-frame clones, though not all of them. Of around 9,000 clones listed, under 55% are singletons. Time point defined: mouse harvest day 7 after allogeneic transplant. Mouse grafts combined 10^7 T-cell-depleted bone marrow cells with 10^6 splenic CD5+ T cells. The sequencing sample was made of gut tissue. The receptors here all came from a female BALB/c mouse given C57BL/6 T cells with graft-versus-host disease after an allogeneic hematopoietic cell transplant.

For this clone: The genes and germline here are from mouse. Coverage ceases 1 residue before the CDR3 finishes, and the germline J gene fills in the end. V gene TRBV16 combines with J gene TRBJ2-7; 8 nucleotides line up with TRBD2. The V and J ends lost 1 base and 3 bases, in that order; junction bases with no gene match: 2. The CDR3 covers 14 residues. Germline CDR1 reads SGHSA; CDR2 reads FRNQAP. The CDR3 loop reads CASSLGGGHYEQYF. CDR3 bases read: TGTGCAAGCAGCTTAGGGGGGGGGCACTATGAACAGTAC.

Regarding this clone: Gene and germline names: mouse. Read data end 1 residue before the CDR3 end; the end is taken from the germline J gene. This chain connects TRBV1 to TRBJ1-6; weak D call: TRBD1 (5 bases). TRBJ1-6 is an ORF, with its function uncertain. Germline V lookup: CDR1 NSQYPW, CDR2 LRSPGD (reference sequence). The CDR3 is 14 residues long. The V and J ends lost 4 bases and 7 bases respectively, with 11 bases between them. Here the CDR3 reads CTCSEPGRNSPLYF. CDR3 DNA, as far as it was read: TGCACCTGCAGTGAGCCAGGGAGGAATTCGCCCCTCTAC.

Concerning this clone itself: The gene names here belong to mouse. The CDR3 is cut off 1 residue early in the read; its end comes from the germline J gene. The V call is TRBV3, the J call TRBJ1-1, with 9 bases lining up with TRBD1. The germline gives CDR1 SNHLY, CDR2 FYNGKV (reference sequence). This CDR3 comprises 14 residues. J was trimmed by 8 bases and V by 4 bases; bases with no gene match: 8. The CDR3 reads CASSSPGQGGEVFF. CDR3 DNA, as far as it was read: TGTGCCAGCAGCTCTCCGGGACAGGGAGGGGAAGTCTTC.

This clone was observed a few times. Mouse germline and gene names are used. The read falls 1 residue short of the CDR3 end, and the missing part is taken from the germline J gene. V gene TRBV26 combines with J gene TRBJ2-3, with a tentative D call TRBD2 (6 bases). The CDR3 loop spans 15 amino acids. V dropped 3 bases and J dropped 0 bases, with 10 bases sitting between them. The V gene's germline CDR1 is KGHPV and CDR2 FQNQEV (reference sequence). Partial CDR3 DNA: TGTGCCAGCAGTCTCCCTGGGGTTAGTGCAGAAACGCTGTAT. This encodes CASSLPGVSAETLY. The whole CDR3 reads CASSLPGVSAETLYF.

To note about this clone: Gene names and germline refer to mouse. The CDR3 extends 1 residue past the end of the read, so its final part is completed from the germline J gene. The rearrangement joins TRBV26 to TRBJ1-4, with 7 bases identical to TRBD1. Trimming cost V 0 bases and J 3 bases; bases outside gene matches: 7. This CDR3 region has 17 residues. Germline V gene lookup returns CDR1 KGHPV and CDR2 FQNQEV (reference sequence). CDR3 protein: CASSLSMTGNPNERLFF. The CDR3 bases that were read are TGTGCCAGCAGTCTGTCGATGACAGGGAACCCCAACGAAAGATTATTT.

Notes on this clone: The gene names here belong to mouse. The chain's CDR3 is CASSLGQAYSGNTLYF. The part of the CDR3 DNA that was read is TGTGCCAGCAGCTTGGGACAGGCATATTCTGGAAATACGCTCTAT. The V gene is TRBV3, the J gene TRBJ1-3; 8 positions match TRBD1. The CDR3 end falls 1 residue outside the read, so it is completed with the germline J gene. Germline assignment: CDR1 SNHLY and CDR2 FYNGKV (reference sequence). J was trimmed by 0 bases and V by 3 bases; bases with no gene match: 4. The CDR3 has 16 amino acids.

On this clone: The genes are named according to mouse. The CDR3 is CASSLGTGAETLYF. Incomplete CDR3 DNA: TGTGCCAGCAGCTTGGGGACAGGTGCAGAAACGCTGTAT. This chain uses TRBV3 with TRBJ2-3; 7 bases agree with TRBD1. The read terminates 1 residue before the CDR3 end, so the remaining end is supplied by the germline J gene. Germline-derived CDR1 and CDR2 are SNHLY and FYNGKV (reference sequence). J gave up 1 base and V 3 bases, and 1 base lay outside the gene matches. This CDR3 has 14 residues.

By share, this clone ranks as medium-sized (0.01 to 0.1%). The genes and germline here are from mouse. The read terminates 1 residue before the CDR3 end, so the remaining end is supplied by the germline J gene. This chain connects TRBV16 to TRBJ2-7, with 11 positions matching TRBD2. Germline values: CDR1 SGHSA, CDR2 FRNQAP. This CDR3 is built from 15 residues. Trimming took 1 base from V and 4 from J; bases not matched to a gene: 3. The chain's CDR3 is CASSLAGTGGYEQYF. Incomplete CDR3 DNA: TGTGCAAGCAGCTTAGCGGGGACTGGGGGTTATGAACAGTAC.

As to this clone: Gene labels here are mouse ones. The sequenced fragment ends 1 residue before the CDR3 boundary, so the rest is inferred from the germline J gene. The rearrangement joins TRBV13-1 to TRBJ1-4; 7 bases map to TRBD1. The CDR3 extends over 13 amino acids. From germline, CDR1 is NSHNY and CDR2 SYGAGN. V gave up 5 bases and J gave up 5 bases; unmatched junction bases: 3. The sequenced CDR3 bases are TGTGCCAGCAGCAGGGGGGGGAACGAAAGATTATTT. It translates to CASSRGGNERLF. The full CDR3 protein reads CASSRGGNERLFF.